This T cell receptor (beta chain) was identified during a study of identical twins. The germline V and J ends were trimmed by 0 bases and 1 base, with 7 bases remaining between them. In germline, CDR1 is LGHNA, CDR2 YSLEER. CDR3 length: 16 amino acids. This clonotype has only a few counts. Via MiXCR, TCRdb re-called the 5' RACE reads, giving one row per CDR3 protein. The sample holds 600,000 to 800,000 distinct CDR3 sequences, over 20% seen once. This sample also belongs to another study, concerning T cells expressing NK-cell markers.

Sequencing used PBMCs. The receptor's source is a woman aged 18-29 years in good health. The V and J genes are TRBV4-3 and TRBJ2-6, with D uncertain. The CDR3 nucleotides read TGCGCCAGCAGCCAAGAGCCTGCTTCTGGGGCCAACGTCCTGACTTTC. It codes for CASSQEPASGANVLTF.